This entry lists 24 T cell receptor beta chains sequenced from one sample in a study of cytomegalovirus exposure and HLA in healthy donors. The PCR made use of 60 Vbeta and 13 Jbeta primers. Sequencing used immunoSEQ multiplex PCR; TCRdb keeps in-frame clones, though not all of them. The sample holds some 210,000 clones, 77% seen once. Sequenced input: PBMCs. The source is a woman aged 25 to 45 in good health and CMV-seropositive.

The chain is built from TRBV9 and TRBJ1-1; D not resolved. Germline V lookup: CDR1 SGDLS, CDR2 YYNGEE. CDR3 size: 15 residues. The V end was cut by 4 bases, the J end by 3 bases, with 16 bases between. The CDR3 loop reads CASSPHTAGDTEAFF. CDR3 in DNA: TGTGCCAGCAGCCCGCACACGGCCGGGGACACTGAAGCTTTCTTT.

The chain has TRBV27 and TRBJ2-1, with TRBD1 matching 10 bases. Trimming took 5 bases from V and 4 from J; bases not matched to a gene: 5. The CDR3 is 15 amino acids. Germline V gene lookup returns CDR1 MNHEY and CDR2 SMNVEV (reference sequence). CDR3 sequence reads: CASSPGQGKYNEQFF. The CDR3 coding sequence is TGTGCCAGCAGTCCGGGACAGGGGAAATACAATGAGCAGTTCTTC.

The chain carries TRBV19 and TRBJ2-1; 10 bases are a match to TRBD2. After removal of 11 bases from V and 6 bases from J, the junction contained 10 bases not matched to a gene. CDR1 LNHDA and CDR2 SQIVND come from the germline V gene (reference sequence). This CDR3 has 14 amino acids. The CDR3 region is CAAASGGAGNEQFF. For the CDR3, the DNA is TGTGCCGCGGCTAGCGGGGGAGCGGGCAATGAGCAGTTCTTC.

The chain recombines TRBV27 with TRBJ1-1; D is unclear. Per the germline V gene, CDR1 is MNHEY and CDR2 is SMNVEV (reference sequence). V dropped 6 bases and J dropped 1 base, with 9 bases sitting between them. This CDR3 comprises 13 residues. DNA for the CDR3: TGTGCCAGCAGGAGCAATGCGAACACTGAAGCTTTCTTT. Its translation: CASRSNANTEAFF.

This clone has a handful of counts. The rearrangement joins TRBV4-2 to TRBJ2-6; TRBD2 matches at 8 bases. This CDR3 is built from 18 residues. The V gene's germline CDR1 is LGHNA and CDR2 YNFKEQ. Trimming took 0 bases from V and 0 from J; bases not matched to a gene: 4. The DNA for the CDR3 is TGTGCCAGCAGCCAAGAAGGTAGCGGGGTCTCTGGGGCCAACGTCCTGACTTTC. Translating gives CASSQEGSGVSGANVLTF.

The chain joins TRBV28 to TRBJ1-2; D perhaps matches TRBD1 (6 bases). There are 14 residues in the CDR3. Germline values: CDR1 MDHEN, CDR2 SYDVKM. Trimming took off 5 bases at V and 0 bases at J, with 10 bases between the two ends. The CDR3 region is CASSEQGPNYGYTF. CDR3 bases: TGTGCCAGCAGTGAACAGGGTCCTAACTATGGCTACACCTTC.

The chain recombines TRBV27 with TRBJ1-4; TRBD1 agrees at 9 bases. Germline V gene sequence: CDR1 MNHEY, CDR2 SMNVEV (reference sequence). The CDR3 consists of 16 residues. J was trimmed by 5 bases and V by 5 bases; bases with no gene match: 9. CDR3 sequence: CASSLIRGQGNEKLFF. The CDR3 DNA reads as TGTGCCAGCAGTCTCATCCGGGGACAGGGCAATGAAAAACTGTTTTTT.

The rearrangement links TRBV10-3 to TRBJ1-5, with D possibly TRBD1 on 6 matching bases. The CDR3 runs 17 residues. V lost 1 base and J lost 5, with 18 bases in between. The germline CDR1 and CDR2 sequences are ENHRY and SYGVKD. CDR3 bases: TGTGCCATCAGTGAGTTTAAGGTAGGGGGTAAGGATCAGCCCCAGCATTTT. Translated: CAISEFKVGGKDQPQHF.

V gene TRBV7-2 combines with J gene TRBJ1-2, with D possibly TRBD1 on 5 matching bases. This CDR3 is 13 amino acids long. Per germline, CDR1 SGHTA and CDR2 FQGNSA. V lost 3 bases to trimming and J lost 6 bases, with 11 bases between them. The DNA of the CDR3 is TGTGCCAGCAGCTTGAGATTCAGGGATGGCTACACCTTC. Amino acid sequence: CASSLRFRDGYTF.

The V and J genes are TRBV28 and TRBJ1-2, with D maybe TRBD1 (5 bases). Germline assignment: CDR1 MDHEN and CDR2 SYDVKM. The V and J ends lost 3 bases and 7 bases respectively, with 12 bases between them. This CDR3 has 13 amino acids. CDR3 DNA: TGTGCCAGCAGTTTTCCGGGGGGTATTGGCTACACCTTC. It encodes CASSFPGGIGYTF.

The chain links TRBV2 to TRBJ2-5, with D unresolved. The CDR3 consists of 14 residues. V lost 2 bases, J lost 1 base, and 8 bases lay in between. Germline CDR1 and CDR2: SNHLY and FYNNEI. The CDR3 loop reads CASSEMVAQETQYF. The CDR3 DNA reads TGTGCCAGCAGTGAAATGGTGGCCCAAGAGACCCAGTACTTC.

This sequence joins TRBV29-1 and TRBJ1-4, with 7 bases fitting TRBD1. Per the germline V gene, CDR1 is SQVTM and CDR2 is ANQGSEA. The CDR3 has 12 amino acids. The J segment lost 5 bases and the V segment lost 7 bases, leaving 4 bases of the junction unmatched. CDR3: CSAQGTNEKLFF. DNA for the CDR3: TGCAGCGCACAGGGGACCAATGAAAAACTGTTTTTT.

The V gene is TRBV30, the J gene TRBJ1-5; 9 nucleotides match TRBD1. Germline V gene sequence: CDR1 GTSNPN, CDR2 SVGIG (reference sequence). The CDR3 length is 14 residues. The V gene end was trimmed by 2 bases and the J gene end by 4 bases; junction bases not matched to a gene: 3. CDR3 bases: TGTGCCTGGAGTCCCGGACAGGGGAATCAGCCCCAGCATTTT. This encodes CAWSPGQGNQPQHF.

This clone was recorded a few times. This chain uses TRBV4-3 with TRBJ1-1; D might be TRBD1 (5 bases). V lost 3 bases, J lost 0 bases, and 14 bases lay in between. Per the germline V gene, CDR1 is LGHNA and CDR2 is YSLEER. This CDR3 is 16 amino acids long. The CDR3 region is CASSQFPGRVNTEAFF. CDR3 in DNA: TGCGCCAGCAGCCAGTTCCCAGGGAGGGTGAACACTGAAGCTTTCTTT.

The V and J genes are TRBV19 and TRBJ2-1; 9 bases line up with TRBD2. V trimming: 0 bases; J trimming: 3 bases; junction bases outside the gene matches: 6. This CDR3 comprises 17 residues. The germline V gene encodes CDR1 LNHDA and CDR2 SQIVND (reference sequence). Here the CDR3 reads CASSIDGGRARYNEQFF. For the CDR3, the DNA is TGTGCCAGTAGTATAGATGGCGGGAGGGCTCGCTACAATGAGCAGTTCTTC.

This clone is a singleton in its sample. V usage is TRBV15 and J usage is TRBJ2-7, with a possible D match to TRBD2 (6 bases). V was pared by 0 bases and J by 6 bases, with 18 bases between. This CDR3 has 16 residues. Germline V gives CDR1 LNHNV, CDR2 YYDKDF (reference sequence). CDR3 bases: TGTGCCACCAGCAGAGATCCGGGACTTGTCTCTTCCGAGCAGTACTTC. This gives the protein CATSRDPGLVSSEQYF.

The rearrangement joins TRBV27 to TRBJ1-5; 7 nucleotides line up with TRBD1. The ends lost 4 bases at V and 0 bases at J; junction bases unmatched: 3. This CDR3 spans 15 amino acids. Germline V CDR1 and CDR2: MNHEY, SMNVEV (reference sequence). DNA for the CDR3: TGTGCCAGCAGTTCTTGGACAGGTAGCAATCAGCCCCAGCATTTT. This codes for CASSSWTGSNQPQHF.

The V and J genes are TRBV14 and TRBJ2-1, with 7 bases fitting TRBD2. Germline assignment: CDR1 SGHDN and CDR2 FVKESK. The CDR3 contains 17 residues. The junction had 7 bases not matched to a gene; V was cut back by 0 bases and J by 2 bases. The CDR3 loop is CASSQDAGTITYNEQFF. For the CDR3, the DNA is TGTGCCAGCAGCCAAGATGCAGGGACTATCACCTACAATGAGCAGTTCTTC.

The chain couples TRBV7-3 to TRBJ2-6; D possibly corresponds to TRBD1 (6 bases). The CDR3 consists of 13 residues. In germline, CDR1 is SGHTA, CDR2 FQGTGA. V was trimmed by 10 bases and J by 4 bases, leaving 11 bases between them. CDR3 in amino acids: CANRAPGANVLTF. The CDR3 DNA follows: TGTGCCAACAGGGCCCCCGGGGCCAACGTCCTGACTTTC.

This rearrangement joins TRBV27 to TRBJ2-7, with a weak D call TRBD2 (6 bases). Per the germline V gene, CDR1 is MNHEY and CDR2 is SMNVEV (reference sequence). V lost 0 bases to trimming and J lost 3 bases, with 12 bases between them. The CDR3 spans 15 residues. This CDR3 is CASSLSIGGDYEQYF. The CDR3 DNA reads TGTGCCAGCAGTTTATCGATAGGCGGGGACTACGAGCAGTACTTC.

The CDR3 here is CASSTDSPSYNEQFF. The CDR3, as DNA: TGTGCCAGCAGTACCGACAGCCCCTCCTACAATGAGCAGTTCTTC. The chain uses TRBV7-2 and TRBJ2-1, with D perhaps matching TRBD1 (5 bases). The CDR3 consists of 15 residues. In germline, CDR1 is SGHTA, CDR2 FQGNSA. The germline V and J ends were trimmed by 6 bases and 0 bases, with 12 bases remaining between them. Drawing the rest from reference TRBV7-2 and TRBJ2-1, the complete variable domain is GAGVSQSPSNKVTEKGKDVELRCDPISGHTALYWYRQSLGQGLEFLIYFQGNSAPDKSGLPSDRFSAERTGGSVSTLTIQRTQQEDSAVYLCASSTDSPSYNEQFFGPGTRLTVL.

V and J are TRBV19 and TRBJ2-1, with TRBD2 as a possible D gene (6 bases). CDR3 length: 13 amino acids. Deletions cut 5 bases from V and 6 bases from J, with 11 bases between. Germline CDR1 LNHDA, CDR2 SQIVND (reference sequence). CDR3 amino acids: CASSPTRLNEQFF. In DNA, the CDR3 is TGTGCCAGTAGTCCGACTAGGCTCAATGAGCAGTTCTTC. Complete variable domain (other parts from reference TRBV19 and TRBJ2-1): DGGITQSPKYLFRKEGQNVTLSCEQNLNHDAMYWYRQDPGQGLRLIYYSQIVNDFQKGDIAEGYSVSREKKESFPLTVTSAQKNPTAFYLCASSPTRLNEQFFGPGTRLTVL.

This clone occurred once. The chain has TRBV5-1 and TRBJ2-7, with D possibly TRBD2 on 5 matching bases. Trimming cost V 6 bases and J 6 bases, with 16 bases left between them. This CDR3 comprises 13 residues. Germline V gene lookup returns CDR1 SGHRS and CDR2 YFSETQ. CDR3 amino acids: CASTEGPGGEQYF. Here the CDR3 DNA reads TGCGCCAGCACCGAGGGTCCCGGCGGCGAGCAGTACTTC.

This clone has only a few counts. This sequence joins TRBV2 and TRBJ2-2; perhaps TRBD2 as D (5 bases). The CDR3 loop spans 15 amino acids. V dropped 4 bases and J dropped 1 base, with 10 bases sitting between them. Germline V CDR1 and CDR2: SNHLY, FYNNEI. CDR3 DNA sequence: TGTGCCAGCAGTGTTCGACGGGGGAACACCGGGGAGCTGTTTTTT. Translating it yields CASSVRRGNTGELFF.